Listed here are 25 T cell receptor beta chains from one sample, sequenced in a study of blood T cell repertoires in COVID-19. TCRdb's table, derived via immunoSEQ multiplex PCR, lists solely in-frame clones and lacks some. The table includes 150,000 to 200,000 clones, 79% detected once. Sequenced input: PBMCs or T cells enriched from blood (not recorded which). The receptors come from a woman in her seventies in a cohort exposed to, infected with or recovered from COVID-19 (not recorded which).

The chain combines TRBV19 with TRBJ2-1, with TRBD2 matching over 7 bases. The length of the CDR3 is 14 residues. Germline CDR1 and CDR2: LNHDA and SQIVND (reference sequence). J gave up 5 bases and V 5 bases, and 6 bases lay outside the gene matches. The CDR3 coding sequence is TGTGCCAGTAGTCTCTACCGGGAGGACAATGAGCAGTTCTTC. The encoded protein is CASSLYREDNEQFF.

V usage is TRBV7-9 and J usage is TRBJ1-5; the D is unclear. Trimming stripped 2 bases from V and 3 bases from J, with 8 bases between. Germline lookup yields CDR1 SEHNR and CDR2 FQNEAQ (reference sequence). This CDR3 is built from 14 residues. In DNA, the CDR3 is TGTGCCAGCAGCTTACTCAGTTCCAATCAGCCCCAGCATTTT. The encoded protein is CASSLLSSNQPQHF.

This chain joins TRBV28 and TRBJ1-2; 9 nucleotides match TRBD1. The V gene's germline CDR1 is MDHEN and CDR2 SYDVKM. CDR3 length: 14 residues. The V and J ends lost 5 bases and 8 bases, in that order; junction bases with no gene match: 9. CDR3 amino acids: CASSTNRGLGGYTF. DNA for the CDR3: TGTGCCAGCAGTACGAACAGGGGGCTAGGAGGCTACACCTTC.

The chain has TRBV6-5 and TRBJ1-6; possibly TRBD1 for D (6 bases). Germline CDR1 MNHEY, CDR2 SVGAGI. V was cut by 0 bases and J by 11 bases, with 11 bases left in between. The CDR3 extends over 14 amino acids. CDR3: CASSYSPRGPPLHF. CDR3 coding DNA: TGTGCCAGCAGTTACTCGCCCAGGGGACCACCCCTCCACTTT.

The gene calls are TRBV7-9 and TRBJ1-2; TRBD1 is a possible D gene (6 bases). The germline gives CDR1 SEHNR, CDR2 FQNEAQ (reference sequence). The CDR3 has 15 amino acids. Trimming stripped 3 bases from V and 0 bases from J, with 11 bases between. CDR3 bases: TGTGCCAGCAGCTTCGGGGGGGCTACTAACTATGGCTACACCTTC. Its translation is CASSFGGATNYGYTF.

The gene calls are TRBV28 and TRBJ2-5, with 14 bases fitting TRBD2. The CDR3 has 15 residues. Germline values: CDR1 MDHEN, CDR2 SYDVKM. J lost 4 bases, V lost 4 bases, and 2 bases had no gene match. The CDR3 region has the DNA TGTGCCAGCAGTTGGGGGACTAGCGGGGGAGAGACCCAGTACTTC. It codes for CASSWGTSGGETQYF.

The table lists this clone with a count of one. The V gene is TRBV11-3, the J gene TRBJ2-5; D ambiguous. Germline loops: CDR1 SGHNT, CDR2 YENEEA. This CDR3 contains 14 residues. Trimming shortened V by 3 bases and J by 4 bases, and 12 bases separated the two germline ends. The CDR3 DNA follows: TGTGCCAGCAGCTTGGTAGTTACCGGAGAGACCCAGTACTTC. It is translated as CASSLVVTGETQYF.

The chain carries TRBV4-2 and TRBJ2-7; 8 bases are a match to TRBD2. CDR3 length: 17 amino acids. The V gene's germline CDR1 is LGHNA and CDR2 YNFKEQ. V shed 1 base and J 2 bases; nucleotides not matched to a gene: 10. CDR3 DNA: TGTGCCAGCAGCCAAGCTCCGGGAGGGGGAAGGACCTACGAGCAGTACTTC. It specifies CASSQAPGGGRTYEQYF.

This clone occurred a few times. The chain has TRBV25-1 and TRBJ2-5; TRBD2 matches at 11 bases. The CDR3 is 14 amino acids. Germline trimming cut 5 bases from V and 2 bases from J; bases unmatched to any gene: 1. In germline, CDR1 is MGHDK, CDR2 SYGVNS. The CDR3 reads CASSPSGRQETQYF. The CDR3 nucleotides read TGTGCCAGCAGTCCTAGCGGGAGGCAAGAGACCCAGTACTTC.

The count of this clone is one. This chain connects TRBV5-4 to TRBJ1-1; 10 bases are shared with TRBD1. Germline CDR1 and CDR2: SGHNT and YYREEE (reference sequence). The CDR3 runs 16 residues. Trimming at V came to 4 bases and at J to 0 bases, leaving 6 bases not matched to a gene. CDR3 protein: CASSPTGQGMNTEAFF. The DNA for the CDR3 is TGTGCCAGCAGCCCTACGGGACAGGGGATGAACACTGAAGCTTTCTTT.

The J gene is TRBJ2-3, the V gene TRBV7-2, with D possibly being TRBD1 (5 bases). Germline-derived CDR1 and CDR2 are SGHTA and FQGNSA. V gave up 4 bases and J gave up 2 bases, with 10 bases separating them. CDR3 size: 14 residues. CDR3 protein: CASSSYRLTDTQYF. The DNA of the CDR3 is TGTGCCAGCAGCTCGTACAGGCTCACAGATACGCAGTATTTT.

This clone was detected only a few times. The rearrangement links TRBV5-4 to TRBJ2-3; 8 bases are a match to TRBD1. V dropped 4 bases and J dropped 4; count of bases not matched to a gene: 2. CDR1 and CDR2 (germline): SGHNT, YYREEE (reference sequence). The length of the CDR3 is 13 residues. As DNA, the CDR3 is TGTGCCAGCAGCCTGGACAGGGCAGATACGCAGTATTTT. Translating gives CASSLDRADTQYF.

The chain recombines TRBV15 with TRBJ1-2; 11 bases are shared with TRBD1. The CDR3 loop spans 16 amino acids. The V segment lost 2 bases and the J segment 2 bases; nucleotides outside the gene matches: 4. The germline gives CDR1 LNHNV, CDR2 YYDKDF (reference sequence). CDR3 in amino acids: CATSRHGQGANYGYTF. The CDR3 DNA reads as TGTGCCACCAGCAGACACGGACAGGGGGCCAACTATGGCTACACCTTC.

This clone was seen only a few times. This sequence joins TRBV6-5 and TRBJ2-7; 8 bases fit TRBD2. CDR3 length: 16 residues. J was trimmed by 4 bases and V by 0 bases; bases with no gene match: 8. Germline CDR1 and CDR2: MNHEY and SVGAGI. The CDR3 nucleotides read TGTGCCAGCAGTTACTCCAATCCGGGACTAGTATACGAGCAGTACTTC. Translated, it gives CASSYSNPGLVYEQYF.

V and J are TRBV23-1 and TRBJ2-5; 12 bases align to TRBD1. TRBV23-1 is assigned to the ORF class and has an uncertain function. There are 17 residues in the CDR3. V lost 4 bases to trimming and J lost 6 bases; unmatched junction nucleotides: 12. The CDR3 here is CASSRMGDRGRGKTQYF. CDR3 DNA sequence: TGCGCCAGCAGTCGAATGGGGGACAGGGGGCGCGGAAAGACCCAGTACTTC.

V and J are TRBV3-1 (or the pseudogene TRBV3-2) and TRBJ1-4; 8 nucleotides align to TRBD1. The V and J ends lost 2 bases and 8 bases, in that order; junction bases with no gene match: 4. This CDR3 region has 14 residues. Per germline, CDR1 LGHDT and CDR2 YNNKEL (reference sequence). The DNA of the CDR3 is TGTGCCAGCAGCCAACAGGGGGCGGAGGAAAAACTGTTTTTT. As protein: CASSQQGAEEKLFF.

This sequence joins TRBV2 and TRBJ2-3, with 7 positions matching TRBD1. V shed 6 bases, J shed 6 bases, and the junction held 6 bases outside the gene matches. Germline CDR1 and CDR2: SNHLY and FYNNEI. The CDR3 totals 13 residues. The chain's CDR3 is CASRETGTDTQYF. CDR3 bases: TGTGCCAGCAGGGAGACAGGGACGGATACGCAGTATTTT.

This clone was observed a single time. J is TRBJ1-1 and V is TRBV6-4, with a weak D call TRBD1 (5 bases). V lost 3 bases and J 4 bases, leaving 12 bases between the germline ends. This CDR3 spans 14 amino acids. Germline CDR1 MRHNA, CDR2 SNTAGT. The CDR3 spells CASSETGTSTEAFF. The CDR3, as DNA: TGTGCCAGCAGTGAAACAGGAACCAGCACTGAAGCTTTCTTT.

The V call is TRBV5-5, the J call TRBJ2-1; 11 bases are a match to TRBD2. This CDR3 is 19 amino acids long. V lost 4 bases, J lost 1 base, and 13 bases stayed unmatched. Per the germline V gene, CDR1 is SGHKS and CDR2 is YYEKEE (reference sequence). DNA for the CDR3: TGTGCCAGCAGCCAGAGGACTAGCGGGTACTCGAATTCCTACAATGAGCAGTTCTTC. This codes for CASSQRTSGYSNSYNEQFF.

This chain uses TRBV4-3 with TRBJ2-7; D remains ambiguous. This CDR3 has 14 amino acids. Germline V gene data show CDR1 as LGHNA and CDR2 as YSLEER. Between the trimmed V and J ends, which lost 0 bases and 5 bases, there was a span of 11 bases. CDR3 sequence reads: CASSQDGNADEQYF. Here the CDR3 DNA reads TGCGCCAGCAGCCAAGACGGAAACGCGGACGAGCAGTACTTC.

The table lists this clone with a few counts. The sample carries other DNA sequences with the same CDR3. V usage is TRBV12-3 or TRBV12-4 and J usage is TRBJ1-2; D is unresolved. With 3 bases removed from V and 4 bases from J, the gap between germline ends came to 3 bases. This CDR3 is built from 11 residues. The CDR3 DNA is TGTGCCAGCAGTTTCGGCTATGGCTACACCTTC. Encoded protein: CASSFGYGYTF.

The rearrangement joins TRBV19 to TRBJ2-1, with a tentative D call TRBD2 (5 bases). The V gene lost 1 base and the J gene lost 7 bases, with 14 bases spanning the gap. This CDR3 is 15 amino acids long. Germline CDR1 is LNHDA and CDR2 is SQIVND (reference sequence). CDR3 DNA: TGTGCCAGTAGTATAGGAGGGTTTAGCGTGAATGAGCAGTTCTTC. Encoded protein: CASSIGGFSVNEQFF.

This clone was picked up one time. The rearrangement uses TRBV2 and TRBJ2-7; D remains ambiguous. The CDR3 is 14 residues long. Trimming took 8 bases from V and 4 from J, leaving 18 bases between them. Germline values: CDR1 SNHLY, CDR2 FYNNEI. The DNA for the CDR3 is TGTGCCAGCCTACGGAGTACTTCGGAATACGAGCAGTACTTC. Translation: CASLRSTSEYEQYF.

This clone occurred a few times. The CDR3 DNA is TGCGCCAGCAGCTTGGGGACAGGCCGCGATGGCTACACCTTC. This translates into CASSLGTGRDGYTF. The chain combines TRBV5-1 with TRBJ1-2, with 7 nucleotides matching TRBD1. The CDR3 has 14 residues. Per the germline V gene, CDR1 is SGHRS and CDR2 is YFSETQ. The junction had 5 bases not matched to a gene; V was cut back by 0 bases and J by 6 bases.

The chain joins TRBV11-3 to TRBJ2-1, with D possibly TRBD2 on 6 matching bases. This CDR3 is 14 amino acids long. V was clipped by 5 bases and J by 0 bases, with 8 bases between them. Germline V gene lookup returns CDR1 SGHNT and CDR2 YENEEA. CDR3 sequence: CASSPDYSYNEQFF. In DNA, the CDR3 is TGTGCCAGCAGCCCGGACTACTCCTACAATGAGCAGTTCTTC.